This T cell receptor beta chain was obtained from a study of cytomegalovirus exposure and HLA in healthy donors. Points from the study as a whole: Among TCR beta chains, those listed as cytomegalovirus-associated numbered 164.

This clone came up once. Its antigen is not identified. The germline V gene encodes CDR1 LGHNA and CDR2 YNFKEQ. The CDR3 extends over 16 amino acids. The ends were cut back, 1 base at V and 8 bases at J, with 17 bases in the middle. PCR involved 60 Vbeta and 13 Jbeta primers. Only in-frame clones appear in the TCRdb table, and some are missing; sequencing was by immunoSEQ multiplex PCR. The table has fewer than 45,000 clones, about 78% seen once. The sample comprised PBMCs. The source is a woman aged 25-40 years in good health and CMV-seronegative. The V call is TRBV4-2, the J call TRBJ1-4; possible D gene TRBD1, 5 bases. The CDR3 DNA follows: TGTGCCAGCAGCCAAGCTCTTCGGGGGGTAGAAGAAAAACTGTTTTTT. This gives the protein CASSQALRGVEEKLFF.